The clone carrying this T cell receptor (beta chain) has at least ten counts. The data derive from a study of T-cell memory formation after mild COVID-19. In TCRdb, the 5' RACE reads were re-called with MiXCR into one record per CDR3 protein. The sample lists about 360,000 distinct CDR3 sequences, 14% occurring once. CDR1 is MNHEY, CDR2 SMNVEV, per germline (reference sequence). CDR3 size: 15 residues. The V segment lost 5 bases and the J segment 8 bases; nucleotides outside the gene matches: 11. The sequence came from a young man who had mild COVID-19 (a few samples of this study predate the infection). Cell type and time point are not known. The gene calls are TRBV27 and TRBJ1-4, with 7 bases matching TRBD1. Source material: PBMCs or a T cell subset sorted from them (not recorded which). CDR3 residues: CASSINPGQREKLFF. Here the CDR3 DNA reads TGTGCCAGCAGTATTAATCCGGGACAGAGGGAAAAACTGTTTTTT.